This T cell receptor (beta chain) is drawn from a study of brain T cells in children with intractable seizures. Study-wide results and caveats: Absence of clones before surgery may stem from lower sequencing depth.

Comments on this clone: As yet, its antigen is unknown.

CDR3 size: 15 residues. V was shortened by 2 bases and J by 0 bases, with 10 bases between the two germline ends. In germline, CDR1 is ENHRY, CDR2 SYGVKD. Some clones are missing from TCRdb's copy, which holds only in-frame ones; the method was immunoSEQ multiplex PCR. The table records hundreds of thousands of clones, over 85% of them present only once. Documented time point: blood from clinic visit 5 months post-surgery; TSC patient then seizure free. Sequencing was limited to surgery cases with top T cell transcript signatures in brain tissue. At least one anti-epileptic drug was given before surgery.

This TCR was recovered from a boy under three years old with tuberous sclerosis and intractable seizures. J is TRBJ1-1 and V is TRBV10-3; D gene unclear. Sequencing was performed on peripheral blood, taken 4 to 6 months after surgery. CDR3 DNA: TGTGCCATCAGTGAGCTTCGGGATCTGAACACTGAAGCTTTCTTT. The encoded protein is CAISELRDLNTEAFF.